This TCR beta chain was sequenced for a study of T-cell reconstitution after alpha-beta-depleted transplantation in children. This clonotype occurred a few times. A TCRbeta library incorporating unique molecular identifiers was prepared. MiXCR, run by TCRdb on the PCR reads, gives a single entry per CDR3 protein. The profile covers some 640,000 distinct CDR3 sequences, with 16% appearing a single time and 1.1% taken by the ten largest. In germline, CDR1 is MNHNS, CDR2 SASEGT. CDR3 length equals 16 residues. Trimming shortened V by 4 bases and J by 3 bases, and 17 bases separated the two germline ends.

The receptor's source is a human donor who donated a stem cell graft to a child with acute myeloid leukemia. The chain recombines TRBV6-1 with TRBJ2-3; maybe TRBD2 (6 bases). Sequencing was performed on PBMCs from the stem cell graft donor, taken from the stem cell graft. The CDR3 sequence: CASSAALEGVTDTQYF. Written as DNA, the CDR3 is TGTGCCAGCAGTGCAGCATTGGAGGGAGTGACAGATACGCAGTATTTT.